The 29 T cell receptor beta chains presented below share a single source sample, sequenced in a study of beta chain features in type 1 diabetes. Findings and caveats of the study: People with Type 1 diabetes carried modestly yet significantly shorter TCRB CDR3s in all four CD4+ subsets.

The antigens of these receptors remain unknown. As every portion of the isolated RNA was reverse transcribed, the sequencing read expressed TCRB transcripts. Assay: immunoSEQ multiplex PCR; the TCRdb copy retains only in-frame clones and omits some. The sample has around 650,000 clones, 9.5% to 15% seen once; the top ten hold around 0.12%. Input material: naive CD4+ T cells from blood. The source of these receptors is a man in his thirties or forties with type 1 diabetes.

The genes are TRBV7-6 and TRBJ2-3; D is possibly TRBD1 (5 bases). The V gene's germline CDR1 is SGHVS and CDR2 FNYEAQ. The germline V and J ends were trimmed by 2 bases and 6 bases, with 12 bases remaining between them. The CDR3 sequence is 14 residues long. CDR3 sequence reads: CASSLNQGTDTQYF. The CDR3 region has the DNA TGTGCCAGCAGCTTAAATCAGGGTACGGATACGCAGTATTTT. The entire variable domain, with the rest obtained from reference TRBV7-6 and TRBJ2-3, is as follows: GAGVSQSPRYKVTKRGQDVALRCDPISGHVSLYWYRQALGQGPEFLTYFNYEAQQDKSGLPNDRFSAERPEGSISTLTIQRTEQRDSAMYRCASSLNQGTDTQYFGPGTRLTVL.

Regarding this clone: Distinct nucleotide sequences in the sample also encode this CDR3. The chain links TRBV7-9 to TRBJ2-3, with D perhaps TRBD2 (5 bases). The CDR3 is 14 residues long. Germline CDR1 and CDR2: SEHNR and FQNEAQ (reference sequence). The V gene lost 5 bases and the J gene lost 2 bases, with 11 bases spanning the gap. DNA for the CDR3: TGTGCCAGCAGCCTCGGACTCTCCACAGATACGCAGTATTTT. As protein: CASSLGLSTDTQYF.

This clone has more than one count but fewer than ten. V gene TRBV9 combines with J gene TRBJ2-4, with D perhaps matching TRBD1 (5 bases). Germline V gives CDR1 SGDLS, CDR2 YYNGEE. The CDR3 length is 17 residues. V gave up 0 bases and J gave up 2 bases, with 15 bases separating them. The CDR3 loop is CASSVGPGSFPKNIQYF. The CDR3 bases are TGTGCCAGCAGCGTAGGTCCAGGGTCTTTTCCCAAAAACATTCAGTACTTC.

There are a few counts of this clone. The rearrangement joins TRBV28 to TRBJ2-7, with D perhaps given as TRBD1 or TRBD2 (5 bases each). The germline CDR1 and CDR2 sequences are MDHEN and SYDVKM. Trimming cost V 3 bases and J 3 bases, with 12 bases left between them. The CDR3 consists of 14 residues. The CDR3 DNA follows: TGTGCCAGCAGTTTGCCGGGGCGGAACTACGAGCAGTACTTC. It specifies CASSLPGRNYEQYF.

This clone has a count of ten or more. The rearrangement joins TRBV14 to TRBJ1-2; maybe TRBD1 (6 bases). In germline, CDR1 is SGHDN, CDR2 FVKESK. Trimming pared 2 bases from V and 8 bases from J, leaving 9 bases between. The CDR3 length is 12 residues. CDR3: CASSQYRDGYTF. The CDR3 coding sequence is TGTGCCAGCAGCCAATACAGGGACGGCTACACCTTC.

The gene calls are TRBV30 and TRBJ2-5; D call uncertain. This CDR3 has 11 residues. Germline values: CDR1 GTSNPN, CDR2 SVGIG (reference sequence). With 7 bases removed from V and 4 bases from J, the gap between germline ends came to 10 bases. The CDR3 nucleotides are TGTGCCTACGAAGTGGGAGAGACCCAGTACTTC. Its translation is CAYEVGETQYF.

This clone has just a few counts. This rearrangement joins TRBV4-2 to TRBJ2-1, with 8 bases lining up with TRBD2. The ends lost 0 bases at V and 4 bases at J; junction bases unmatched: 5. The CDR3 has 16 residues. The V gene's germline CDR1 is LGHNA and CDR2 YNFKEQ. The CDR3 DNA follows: TGTGCCAGCAGCCAAGAGGGCGGGGGGATTTACAATGAGCAGTTCTTC. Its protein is CASSQEGGGIYNEQFF.

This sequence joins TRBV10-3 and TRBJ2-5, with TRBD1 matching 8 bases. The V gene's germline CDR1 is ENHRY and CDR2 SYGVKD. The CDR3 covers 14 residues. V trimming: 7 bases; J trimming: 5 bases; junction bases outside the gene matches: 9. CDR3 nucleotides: TGTGCCATCACCAAGGACAGGGTTGCGGAGACCCAGTACTTC. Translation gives CAITKDRVAETQYF.

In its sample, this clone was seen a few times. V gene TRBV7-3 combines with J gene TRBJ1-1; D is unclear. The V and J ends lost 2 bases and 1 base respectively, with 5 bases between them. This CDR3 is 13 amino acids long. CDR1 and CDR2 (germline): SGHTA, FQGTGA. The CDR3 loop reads CASSLQENTEAFF. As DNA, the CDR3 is TGTGCCAGCAGCTTACAGGAGAACACTGAAGCTTTCTTT.

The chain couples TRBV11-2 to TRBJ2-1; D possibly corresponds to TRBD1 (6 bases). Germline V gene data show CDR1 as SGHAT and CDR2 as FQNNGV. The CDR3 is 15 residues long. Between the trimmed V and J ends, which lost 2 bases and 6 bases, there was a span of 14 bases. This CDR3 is CASSLFTGSGNEQFF. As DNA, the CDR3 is TGTGCCAGCAGCTTATTTACAGGGTCGGGCAATGAGCAGTTCTTC. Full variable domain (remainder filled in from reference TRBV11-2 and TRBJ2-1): EAGVAQSPRYKIIEKRQSVAFWCNPISGHATLYWYQQILGQGPKLLIQFQNNGVVDDSQLPKDRFSAERLKGVDSTLKIQPAKLEDSAVYLCASSLFTGSGNEQFFGPGTRLTVL.

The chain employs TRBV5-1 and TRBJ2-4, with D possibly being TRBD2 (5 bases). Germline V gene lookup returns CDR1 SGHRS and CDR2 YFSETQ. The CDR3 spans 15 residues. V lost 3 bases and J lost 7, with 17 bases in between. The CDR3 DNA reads TGCGCCAGCAGCTCAAACGGAGGTTCGGAGAACATTCAGTACTTC. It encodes CASSSNGGSENIQYF.

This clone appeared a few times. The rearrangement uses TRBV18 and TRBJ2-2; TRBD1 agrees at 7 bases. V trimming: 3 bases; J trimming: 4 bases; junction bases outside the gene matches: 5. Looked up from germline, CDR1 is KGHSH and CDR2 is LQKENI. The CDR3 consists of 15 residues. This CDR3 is CASSPRDSSTGELFF. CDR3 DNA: TGTGCCAGCTCACCCCGGGACAGCTCCACCGGGGAGCTGTTTTTT.

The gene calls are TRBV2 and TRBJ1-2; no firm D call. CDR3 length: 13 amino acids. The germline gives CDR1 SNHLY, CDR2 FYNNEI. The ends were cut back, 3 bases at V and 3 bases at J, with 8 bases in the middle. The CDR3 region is CASSDGQDYGYTF. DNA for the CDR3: TGTGCCAGCAGTGATGGGCAGGACTATGGCTACACCTTC.

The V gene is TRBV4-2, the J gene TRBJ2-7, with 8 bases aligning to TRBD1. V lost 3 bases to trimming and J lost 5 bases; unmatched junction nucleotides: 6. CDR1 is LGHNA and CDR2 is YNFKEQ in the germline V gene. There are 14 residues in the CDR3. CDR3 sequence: CASSHGTGQNEQYF. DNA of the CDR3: TGTGCCAGCAGCCACGGGACAGGACAAAACGAGCAGTACTTC.

The chain's CDR3 is CAIDGSRSTSTDTQYF. In nucleotides, the CDR3 is TGTGCCATCGATGGTTCGCGTTCCACTAGCACAGATACGCAGTATTTT. The chain has TRBV7-9 and TRBJ2-3; D is ambiguous. This CDR3 has 16 amino acids. The germline V and J ends were trimmed by 10 bases and 0 bases, with 20 bases remaining between them. Germline V gene lookup returns CDR1 SEHNR and CDR2 FQNEAQ (reference sequence).

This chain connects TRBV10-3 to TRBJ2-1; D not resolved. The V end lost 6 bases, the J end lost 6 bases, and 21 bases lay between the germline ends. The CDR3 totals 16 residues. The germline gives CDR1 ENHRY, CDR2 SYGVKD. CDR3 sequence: CAISYQTSTQVNEQFF. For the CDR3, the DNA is TGTGCCATCAGCTACCAGACGTCGACTCAGGTCAATGAGCAGTTCTTC.

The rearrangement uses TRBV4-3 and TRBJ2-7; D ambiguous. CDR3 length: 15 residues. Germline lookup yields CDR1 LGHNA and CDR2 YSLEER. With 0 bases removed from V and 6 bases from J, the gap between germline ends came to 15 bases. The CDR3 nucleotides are TGCGCCAGCAGCCAAGATTGGCAGGCCTGGGGCGAGCAGTACTTC. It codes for CASSQDWQAWGEQYF.

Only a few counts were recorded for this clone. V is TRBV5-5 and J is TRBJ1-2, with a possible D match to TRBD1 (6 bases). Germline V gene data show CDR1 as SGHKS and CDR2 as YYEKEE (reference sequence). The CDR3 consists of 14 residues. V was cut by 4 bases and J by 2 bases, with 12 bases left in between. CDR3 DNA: TGTGCCAGCAGCCAAAGGACAGAAAACTATGGCTACACCTTC. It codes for CASSQRTENYGYTF.

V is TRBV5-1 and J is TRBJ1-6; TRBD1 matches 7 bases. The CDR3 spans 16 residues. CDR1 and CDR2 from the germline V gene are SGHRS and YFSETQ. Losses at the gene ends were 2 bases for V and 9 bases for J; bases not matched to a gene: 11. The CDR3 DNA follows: TGCGCCAGCAGCTTCGGGCTGGCGGGACAGACTTCACCCCTCCACTTT. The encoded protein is CASSFGLAGQTSPLHF.

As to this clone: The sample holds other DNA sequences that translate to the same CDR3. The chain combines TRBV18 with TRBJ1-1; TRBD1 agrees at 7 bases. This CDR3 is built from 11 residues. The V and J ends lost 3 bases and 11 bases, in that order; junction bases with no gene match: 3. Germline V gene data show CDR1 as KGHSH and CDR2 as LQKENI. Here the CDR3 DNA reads TGTGCCAGCTCACCCGACAGGGAGGCTTTCTTT. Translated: CASSPDREAFF. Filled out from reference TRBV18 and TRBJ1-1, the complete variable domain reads NAGVMQNPRHLVRRRGQEARLRCSPMKGHSHVYWYRQLPEEGLKFMVYLQKENIIDESGMPKERFSAEFPKEGPSILRIQQVVRGDSAAYFCASSPDREAFFGQGTRLTVV.

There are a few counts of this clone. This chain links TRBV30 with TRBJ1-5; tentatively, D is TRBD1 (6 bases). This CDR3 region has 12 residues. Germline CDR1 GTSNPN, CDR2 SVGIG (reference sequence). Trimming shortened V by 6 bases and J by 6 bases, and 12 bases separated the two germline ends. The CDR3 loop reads CACDRQGQPQHF. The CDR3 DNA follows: TGTGCCTGCGACAGGCAAGGTCAGCCCCAGCATTTT. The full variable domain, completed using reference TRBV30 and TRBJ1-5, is SQTIHQWPATLVQPVGSPLSLECTVEGTSNPNLYWYRQAAGRGLQLLFYSVGIGQISSEVPQNLSASRPQDRQFILSSKKLLLSDSGFYLCACDRQGQPQHFGDGTRLSIL.

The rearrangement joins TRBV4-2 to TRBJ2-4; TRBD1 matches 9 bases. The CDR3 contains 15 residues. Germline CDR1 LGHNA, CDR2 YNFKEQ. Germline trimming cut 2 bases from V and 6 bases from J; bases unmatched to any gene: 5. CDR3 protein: CASSQLQGAGNIQYF. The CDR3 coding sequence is TGTGCCAGCAGCCAATTACAGGGGGCGGGAAACATTCAGTACTTC.

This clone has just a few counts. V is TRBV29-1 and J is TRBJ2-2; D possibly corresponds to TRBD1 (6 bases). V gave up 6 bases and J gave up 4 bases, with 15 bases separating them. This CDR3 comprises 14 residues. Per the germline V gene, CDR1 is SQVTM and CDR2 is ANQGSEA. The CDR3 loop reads CSVARTASTGELFF. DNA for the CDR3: TGCAGCGTAGCAAGGACAGCGAGCACCGGGGAGCTGTTTTTT.

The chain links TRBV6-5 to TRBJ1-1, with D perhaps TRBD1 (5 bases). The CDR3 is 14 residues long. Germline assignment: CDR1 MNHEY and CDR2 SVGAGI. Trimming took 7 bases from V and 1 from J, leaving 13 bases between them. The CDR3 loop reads CASNPNGGNTEAFF. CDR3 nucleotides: TGTGCCAGCAACCCGAACGGGGGGAACACTGAAGCTTTCTTT.

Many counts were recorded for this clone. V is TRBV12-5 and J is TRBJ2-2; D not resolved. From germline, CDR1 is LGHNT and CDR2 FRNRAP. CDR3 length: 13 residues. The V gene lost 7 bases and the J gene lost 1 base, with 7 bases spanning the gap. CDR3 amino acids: CASALGNTGELFF. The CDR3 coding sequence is TGTGCTAGTGCCCTAGGGAACACCGGGGAGCTGTTTTTT.

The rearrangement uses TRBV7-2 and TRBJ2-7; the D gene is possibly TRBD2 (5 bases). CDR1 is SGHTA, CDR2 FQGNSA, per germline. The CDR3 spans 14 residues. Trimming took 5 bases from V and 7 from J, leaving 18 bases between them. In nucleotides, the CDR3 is TGTGCCAGCAGCCCGAAGCTGGGCTCGGGGGAGCAGTACTTC. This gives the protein CASSPKLGSGEQYF.

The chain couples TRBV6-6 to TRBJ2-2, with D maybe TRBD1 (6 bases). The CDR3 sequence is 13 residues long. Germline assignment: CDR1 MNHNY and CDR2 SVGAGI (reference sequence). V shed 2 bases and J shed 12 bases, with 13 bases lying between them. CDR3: CASSYPLGGKLFF. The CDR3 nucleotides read TGTGCCAGCAGTTACCCCTTAGGGGGTAAGCTGTTTTTT.

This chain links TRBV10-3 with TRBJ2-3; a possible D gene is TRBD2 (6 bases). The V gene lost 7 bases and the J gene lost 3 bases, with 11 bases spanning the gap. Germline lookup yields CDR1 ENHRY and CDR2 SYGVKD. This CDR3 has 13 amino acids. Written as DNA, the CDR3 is TGTGCCATCAAACCACGGGGGACAGATACGCAGTATTTT. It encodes CAIKPRGTDTQYF.

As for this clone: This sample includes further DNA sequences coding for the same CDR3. The CDR3 spells CASSLGATNEKLFF. CDR3 coding DNA: TGCGCCAGCAGCTTGGGGGCTACTAATGAAAAACTGTTTTTT. V gene TRBV5-1 combines with J gene TRBJ1-4; D is unclear. In germline, CDR1 is SGHRS, CDR2 YFSETQ. This CDR3 spans 14 amino acids. V lost 0 bases to trimming and J lost 2 bases, with 5 bases between them.